The sequence of this TCR beta chain was determined in a study of T-cell reconstitution after alpha-beta-depleted transplantation in children. V lost 4 bases and J lost 4; bases outside the gene matches: 3. This CDR3 has 14 residues. CDR1 and CDR2 (germline): SGHRS, YFSETQ. Unique molecular identifiers were built into the TCRbeta library. TCRdb used MiXCR to reprocess the PCR reads, holding one entry per CDR3 protein. The data show about 580,000 distinct CDR3 sequences, with roughly 24% seen just once and 11% to 15% held by the top ten. The rearrangement joins TRBV5-1 to TRBJ2-3; 10 positions match TRBD2. The sample here was PBMCs, mostly from graft donor cells, taken 360 days after TCRalphabeta/CD19-depleted stem cell transplant. This receptor was obtained from a boy under two years old who had a stem cell transplant for acute myeloid leukemia, so the T cells may come from the graft donor. The CDR3 sequence: CASSTGLASDTQYF. CDR3 coding DNA: TGCGCCAGCAGCACGGGACTAGCGTCAGATACGCAGTATTTT. Based on the CDR3 plus reference TRBV5-1 and TRBJ2-3, the full variable domain is KAGVTQTPRYLIKTRGQQVTLSCSPISGHRSVSWYQQTPGQGLQFLFEYFSETQRNKGNFPGRFSGRQFSNSRSEMNVSTLELGDSALYLCASSTGLASDTQYFGPGTRLTVL.